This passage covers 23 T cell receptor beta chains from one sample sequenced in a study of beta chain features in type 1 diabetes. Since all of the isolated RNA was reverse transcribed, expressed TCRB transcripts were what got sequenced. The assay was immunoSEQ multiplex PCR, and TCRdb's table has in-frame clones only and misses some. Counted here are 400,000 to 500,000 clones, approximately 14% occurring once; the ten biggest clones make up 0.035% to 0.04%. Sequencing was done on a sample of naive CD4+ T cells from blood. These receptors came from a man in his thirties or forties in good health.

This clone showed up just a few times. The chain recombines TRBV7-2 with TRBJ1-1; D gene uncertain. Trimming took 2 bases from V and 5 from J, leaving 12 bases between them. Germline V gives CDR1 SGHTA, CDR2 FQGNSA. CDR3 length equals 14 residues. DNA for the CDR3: TGTGCCAGCAGCTTACAACCAGCTGTGACTGAAGCTTTCTTT. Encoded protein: CASSLQPAVTEAFF.

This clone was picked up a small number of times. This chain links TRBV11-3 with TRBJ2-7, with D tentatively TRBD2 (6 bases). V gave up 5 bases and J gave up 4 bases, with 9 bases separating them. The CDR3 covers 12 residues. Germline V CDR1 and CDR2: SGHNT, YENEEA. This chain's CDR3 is CASSQAGYEQYV. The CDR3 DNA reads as TGTGCCAGCAGCCAGGCGGGATACGAGCAGTACGTC.

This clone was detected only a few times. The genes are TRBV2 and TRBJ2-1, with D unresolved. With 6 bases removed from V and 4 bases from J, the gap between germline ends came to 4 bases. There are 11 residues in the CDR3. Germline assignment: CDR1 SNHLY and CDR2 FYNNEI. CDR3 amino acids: CASRIYNEQFF. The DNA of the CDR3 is TGTGCCAGCAGGATATACAATGAGCAGTTCTTC.

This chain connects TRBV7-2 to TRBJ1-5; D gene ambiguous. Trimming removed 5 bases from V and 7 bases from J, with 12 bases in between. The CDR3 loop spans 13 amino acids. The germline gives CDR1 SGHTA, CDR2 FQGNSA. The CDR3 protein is CASSPRASQPQHF. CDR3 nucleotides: TGTGCCAGCAGCCCCCGTGCTTCGCAGCCCCAGCATTTT.

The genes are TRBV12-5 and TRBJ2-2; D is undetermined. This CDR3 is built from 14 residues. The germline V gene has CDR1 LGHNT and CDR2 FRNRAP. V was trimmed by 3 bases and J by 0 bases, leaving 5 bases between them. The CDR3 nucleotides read TGTGCTAGTGGTTTAACCGCGAACACCGGGGAGCTGTTTTTT. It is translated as CASGLTANTGELFF.

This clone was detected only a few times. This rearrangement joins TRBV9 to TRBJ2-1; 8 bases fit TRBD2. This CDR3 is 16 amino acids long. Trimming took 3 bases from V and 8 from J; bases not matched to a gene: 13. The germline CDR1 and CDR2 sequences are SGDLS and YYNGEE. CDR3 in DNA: TGTGCCAGCAGCGCGGGAGGGGGACTAGTCCCGGATGAGCAGTTCTTC. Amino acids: CASSAGGGLVPDEQFF. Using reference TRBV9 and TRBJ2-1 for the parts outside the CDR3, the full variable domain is DSGVTQTPKHLITATGQRVTLRCSPRSGDLSVYWYQQSLDQGLQFLIQYYNGEERAKGNILERFSAQQFPDLHSELNLSSLELGDSALYFCASSAGGGLVPDEQFFGPGTRLTVL.

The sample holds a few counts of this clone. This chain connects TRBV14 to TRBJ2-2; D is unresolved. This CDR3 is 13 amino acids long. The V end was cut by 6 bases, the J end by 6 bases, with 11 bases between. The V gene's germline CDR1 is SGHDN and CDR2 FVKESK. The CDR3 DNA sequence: TGTGCCAGCAGTTACCTAGTGCCCGGGGAGCTGTTTTTT. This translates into CASSYLVPGELFF.

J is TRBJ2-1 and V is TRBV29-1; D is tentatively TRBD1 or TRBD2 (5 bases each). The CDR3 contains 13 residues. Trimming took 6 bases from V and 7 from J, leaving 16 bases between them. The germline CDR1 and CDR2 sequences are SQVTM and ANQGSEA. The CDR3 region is CSVGPSMGNEQFF. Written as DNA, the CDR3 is TGCAGCGTGGGACCATCGATGGGTAATGAGCAGTTCTTC.

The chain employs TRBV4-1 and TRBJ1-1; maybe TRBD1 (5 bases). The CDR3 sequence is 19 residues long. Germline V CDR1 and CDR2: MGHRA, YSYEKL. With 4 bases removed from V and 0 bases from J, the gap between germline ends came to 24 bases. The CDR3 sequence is CASSLTADVGHPMNTEAFF. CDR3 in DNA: TGCGCCAGCAGCCTCACGGCGGATGTAGGACACCCTATGAACACTGAAGCTTTCTTT.

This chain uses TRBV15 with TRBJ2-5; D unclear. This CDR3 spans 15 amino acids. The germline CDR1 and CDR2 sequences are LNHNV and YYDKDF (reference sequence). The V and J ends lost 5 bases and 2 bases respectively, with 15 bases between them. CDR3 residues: CATSGVDIQQETQYF. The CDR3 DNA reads TGTGCCACCAGCGGAGTTGACATTCAGCAAGAGACCCAGTACTTC.

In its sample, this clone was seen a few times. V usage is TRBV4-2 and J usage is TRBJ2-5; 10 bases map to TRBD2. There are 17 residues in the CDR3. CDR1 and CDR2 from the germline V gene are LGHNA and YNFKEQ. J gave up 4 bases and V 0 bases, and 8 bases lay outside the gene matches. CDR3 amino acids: CASSQEGRIAGGETQYF. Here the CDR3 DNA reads TGTGCCAGCAGCCAAGAAGGGCGGATAGCGGGGGGAGAGACCCAGTACTTC.

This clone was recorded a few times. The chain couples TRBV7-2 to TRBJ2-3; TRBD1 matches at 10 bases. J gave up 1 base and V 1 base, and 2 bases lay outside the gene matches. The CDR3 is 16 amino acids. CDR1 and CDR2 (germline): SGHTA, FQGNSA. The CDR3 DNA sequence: TGTGCCAGCAGCTTAGTAGGGACAGGGGGCACAGATACGCAGTATTTT. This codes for CASSLVGTGGTDTQYF.

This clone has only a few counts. The CDR3 DNA reads as TGTGCCAGCAGCTTAGCCTCTTGGGCGGGGCGGCTGGGCACAGATACGCAGTATTTT. Its translation is CASSLASWAGRLGTDTQYF. The genes are TRBV7-8 and TRBJ2-3, with D possibly TRBD2 on 6 matching bases. The CDR3 sequence is 19 residues long. Trimming took 0 bases from V and 1 from J, leaving 20 bases between them. The germline gives CDR1 SGHVS, CDR2 FQNEAQ.

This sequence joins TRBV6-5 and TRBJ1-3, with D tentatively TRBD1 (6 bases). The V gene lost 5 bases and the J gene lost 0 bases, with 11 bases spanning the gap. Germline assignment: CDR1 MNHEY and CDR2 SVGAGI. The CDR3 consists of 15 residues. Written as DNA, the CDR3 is TGTGCCAGCAGTCGGCAGGGGAGCTCTGGAAACACCATATATTTT. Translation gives CASSRQGSSGNTIYF.

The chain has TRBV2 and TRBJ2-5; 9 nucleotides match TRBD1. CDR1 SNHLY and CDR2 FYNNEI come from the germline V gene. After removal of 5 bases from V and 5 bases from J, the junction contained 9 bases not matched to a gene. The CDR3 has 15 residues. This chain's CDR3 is CASSNRGPPYETQYF. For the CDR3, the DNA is TGTGCCAGCAGTAACAGGGGGCCGCCGTATGAGACCCAGTACTTC. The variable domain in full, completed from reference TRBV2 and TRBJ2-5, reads EPEVTQTPSHQVTQMGQEVILRCVPISNHLYFYWYRQILGQKVEFLVSFYNNEISEKSEIFDDQFSVERPDGSNFTLKIRSTKLEDSAMYFCASSNRGPPYETQYFGPGTRLLVL.

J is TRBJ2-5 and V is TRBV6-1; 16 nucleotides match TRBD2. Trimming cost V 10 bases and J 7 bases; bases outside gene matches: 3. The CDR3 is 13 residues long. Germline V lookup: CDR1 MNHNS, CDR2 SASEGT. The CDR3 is CATGTSGRGTQYF. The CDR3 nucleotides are TGTGCCACCGGGACTAGCGGGAGGGGGACCCAGTACTTC.

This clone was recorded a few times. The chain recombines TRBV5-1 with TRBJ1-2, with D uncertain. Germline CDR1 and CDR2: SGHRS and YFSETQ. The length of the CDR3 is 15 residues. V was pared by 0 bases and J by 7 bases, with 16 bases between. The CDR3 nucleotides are TGCGCCAGCAGCTTGGCCGTAACGGAGTTGGGTGGCTACACCTTC. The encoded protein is CASSLAVTELGGYTF.

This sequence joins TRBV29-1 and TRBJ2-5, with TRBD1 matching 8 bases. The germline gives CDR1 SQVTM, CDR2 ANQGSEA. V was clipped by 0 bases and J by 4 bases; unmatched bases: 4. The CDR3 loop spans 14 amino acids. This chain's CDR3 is CSVEDRGLSETQYF. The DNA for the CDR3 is TGCAGCGTTGAAGACAGGGGGCTCTCAGAGACCCAGTACTTC.

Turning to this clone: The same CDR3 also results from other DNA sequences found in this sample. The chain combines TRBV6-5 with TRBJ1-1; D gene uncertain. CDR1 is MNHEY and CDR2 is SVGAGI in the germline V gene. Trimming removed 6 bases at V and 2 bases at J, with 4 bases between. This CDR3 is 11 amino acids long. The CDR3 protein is CASRRNTEAFF. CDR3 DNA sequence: TGTGCCAGCAGGAGAAACACTGAAGCTTTCTTT.

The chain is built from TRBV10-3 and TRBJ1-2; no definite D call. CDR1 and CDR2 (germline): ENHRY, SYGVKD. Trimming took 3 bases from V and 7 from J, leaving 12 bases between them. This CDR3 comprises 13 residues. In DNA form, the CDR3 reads TGTGCCATCAGTGATTCTCGCGGGTTTGGCTACACCTTC. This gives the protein CAISDSRGFGYTF.

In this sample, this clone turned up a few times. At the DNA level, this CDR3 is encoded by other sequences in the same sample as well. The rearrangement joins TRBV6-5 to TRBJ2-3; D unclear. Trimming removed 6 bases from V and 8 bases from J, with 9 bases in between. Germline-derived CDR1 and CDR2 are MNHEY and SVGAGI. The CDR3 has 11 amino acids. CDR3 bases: TGTGCCAGCAGAAATACGGGTACGCAGTATTTT. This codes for CASRNTGTQYF.

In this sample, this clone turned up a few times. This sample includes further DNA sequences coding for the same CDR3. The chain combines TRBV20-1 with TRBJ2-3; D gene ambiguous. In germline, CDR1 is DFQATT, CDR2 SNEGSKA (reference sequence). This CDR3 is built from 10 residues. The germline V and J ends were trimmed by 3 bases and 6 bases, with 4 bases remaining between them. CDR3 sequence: CSARKDTQYF. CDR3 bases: TGCAGTGCTAGGAAGGATACGCAGTATTTT.

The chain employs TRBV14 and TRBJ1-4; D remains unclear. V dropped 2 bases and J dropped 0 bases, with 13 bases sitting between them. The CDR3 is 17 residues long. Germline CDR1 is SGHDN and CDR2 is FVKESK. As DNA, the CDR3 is TGTGCCAGCAGCCAACTCTTACTCTCGCCAACTAATGAAAAACTGTTTTTT. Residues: CASSQLLLSPTNEKLFF.